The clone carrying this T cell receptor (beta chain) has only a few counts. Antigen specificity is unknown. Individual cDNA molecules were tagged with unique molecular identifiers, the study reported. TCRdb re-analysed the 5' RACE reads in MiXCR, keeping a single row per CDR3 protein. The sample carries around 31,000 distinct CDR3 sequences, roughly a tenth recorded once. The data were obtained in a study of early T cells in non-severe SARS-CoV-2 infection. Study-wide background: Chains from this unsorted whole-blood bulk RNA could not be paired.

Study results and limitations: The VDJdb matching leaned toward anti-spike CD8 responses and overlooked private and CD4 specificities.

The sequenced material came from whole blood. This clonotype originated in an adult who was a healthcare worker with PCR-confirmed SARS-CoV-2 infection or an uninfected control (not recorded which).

The CDR3 DNA sequence: TGCAGCGTGGGGGACAGGGGGCTGACTGAAGCTTTCTTT. This codes for CSVGDRGLTEAFF. The V call is TRBV29-1, the J call TRBJ1-1, with 12 bases identical to TRBD1. CDR1 and CDR2 (germline): SQVTM, ANQGSEA. With V trimmed by 6 bases and J by 5 bases, 4 bases remained unmatched. This CDR3 has 13 residues.